This T cell receptor (beta chain) derives from a study of OX40 agonist ivuxolimab in advanced cancers. Describing the broader study: The costimulatory receptor OX40 (CD134) was targeted by ivuxolimab, a fully human IgG2 agonistic monoclonal antibody. Intravenous ivuxolimab was administered to patients every 2 weeks at six dose levels: 0.01, 0.1, 0.3, 1.5, 3 and 10 mg/kg. Among the 50 to 55 dose-escalation patients, some 20 had hepatocellular carcinoma, approximately 15 melanoma, 9 renal cell carcinoma and 9 head and neck cancer. The dose-escalation cohort was almost 85% male with a mean age of about 54 years, ranging from roughly 20 to 80. Patients were allowed to have had prior anti-PD-1, anti-PD-L1 or anti-CTLA-4 therapy, and around 43% of the dose-escalation patients had been treated with checkpoint inhibitors. Partial responses were achieved by three dose-escalation patients, of whom one had hepatocellular carcinoma and two had cutaneous melanoma. The purpose of peripheral TCRbeta sequencing was to test whether ivuxolimab changed TCR sequence diversity and led to clonal T-cell expansion. The paper describes the monotherapy dose-escalation part (N of about 54 patients) of the phase I trial of ivuxolimab. Overall study results and their limits: Clonal expansion of both CD4+ and CD8+ blood T cells was observed from baseline to week 6 at doses 0.1 to 3.0 mg/kg. In the 0.1-3.0 mg/kg groups, partial responders were among the patients with the lowest normalized peripheral clonal expansion, particularly in CD8+ T cells. After ivuxolimab, CD8+ T cells had more expanded clones than CD4+ T cells on average. Antigen specificity was not determined for the clonally expanded peripheral T cells. Low levels of normalized T-cell clonal expansion were also seen in some patients who did not respond.

For sequencing of the TCRbeta CDR3 region, genomic DNA was extracted from the sorted cells. The immunoSEQ Assay was used to sequence the TCRbeta CDR3 regions. TCRdb took this table from immuneACCESS and kept in-frame rearrangements with V and J called. Such tables lack part of the clones; where checked against another copy, unresolved V genes explain under half of the gap, and the rest is unexplained. For this sample there are around 82,000 clones; 88% appear just once. 0.45% to 0.55% of the sample lies in the top ten. The trial excluded patients who had a history of autoimmune disease or were on systemic immunosuppression. Peripheral blood for TCR sequencing was collected from all dose cohorts at baseline, on cycle 4 day 1, and on cycle 7 day 1. Samples were obtained from an open-label, multicenter, first-in-human phase I dose-escalation trial of ivuxolimab. The trial enrolled adults with locally advanced or metastatic head and neck squamous cell, hepatocellular, melanoma or renal cell carcinoma. Before TCR sequencing, CD4+ T cells and CD8+ T cells were sorted from peripheral blood as separate populations.

Details on this clone: This clone's antigen is unknown. Base qualities were left out, and no much larger clone turns up one base away.

Its CDR3 holds 13 amino acids, cysteine through phenylalanine. The read is trimmed to its CDR3 DNA, 39 bases read in frame from base 1. V is reduced by 1 base and J by 9 bases, leaving a spacing of 12 bases between them. The germline V gene supplies CDR1 MNHNS and CDR2 SASEGT. The origin of this receptor is an adult with an advanced solid tumor such as melanoma, head and neck, liver or kidney cancer. The source was CD4+ or CD8+ T cells sorted from blood, collected in a trial of the OX40 agonist ivuxolimab. This chain joins TRBV6-1 to TRBJ2-5; no D segment can be confidently identified. The nucleotide sequence reads as follows: TGTGCCAGCAGTGAAGTGGGATCTCTGTCCCAGTACTTC. Its protein product is CASSEVGSLSQYF.